A selection of T cell receptor beta chains follows, all from one sample in a study of blood T cell repertoires in COVID-19. Repertoires were generated with immunoSEQ multiplex PCR, while TCRdb's copy carries only in-frame clones and drops some. This table holds fewer than 350,000 clones, around 85% found once. Sequencing input: peripheral blood. Every receptor here comes from a woman aged 25 to 39 with COVID-19, enrolled during active disease. CDR3s include the opening cysteine and the closing phenylalanine or tryptophan. The order of the fields is D gene, V gene, J gene, clone size, CDR3 protein, CDR3 DNA. A D gene is named only where the DNA matches it firmly. Expanded clones are given a class, and other clones once, few, many or no size at all.

>NA|TRBV19|TRBJ2-7|NA
CASSFGAGEQYF
TGTGCCAGTAGTTTCGGAGCGGGCGAGCAGTACTTC
>NA|TRBV5-1|TRBJ2-5|NA
CASSLNSGTFQETQYF
TGCGCCAGCAGCTTAAATTCCGGGACATTCCAAGAGACCCAGTACTTC
>TRBD2|TRBV7-9|TRBJ2-5|NA
CASSLLAGGPRETQYF
TGTGCCAGCAGCTTATTAGCGGGGGGGCCCAGGGAGACCCAGTACTTC
>TRBD2|TRBV11-3|TRBJ2-6|NA
CASSLGLAGSSGANVLTF
TGTGCCAGCAGCTTAGGACTAGCGGGGTCCTCTGGGGCCAACGTCCTGACTTTC
>NA|TRBV6-5|TRBJ2-5|once
CASSYYSGSGETQYF
TGTGCCAGCAGTTACTATAGTGGGAGCGGCGAGACCCAGTACTTC
>NA|TRBV19|TRBJ1-1|NA
CASSVGKMNTEAFF
TGTGCCAGTAGTGTCGGTAAGATGAACACTGAAGCTTTCTTT
>NA|TRBV4-1|TRBJ1-2|NA
CASSLQGIYGYTF
TGCGCCAGCAGTCTTCAGGGTATCTATGGCTACACCTTC
>NA|TRBV28|TRBJ1-5|few
CASSPGDQPQHF
TGTGCCAGCAGCCCCGGGGATCAGCCCCAGCATTTT
>TRBD2|TRBV6-4|TRBJ2-1|NA
CASSRTSGGDNEQFF
TGTGCCAGCAGCAGGACTAGCGGGGGGGACAATGAGCAGTTCTTC
>NA|TRBV2|TRBJ2-2|NA
CASSGGTGELFF
TGTGCCAGCAGCGGAGGCACCGGGGAGCTGTTTTTT
>TRBD1|TRBV3-1/TRBV3-2|TRBJ1-2|few
CASSQWTGPYGYTF
TGTGCCAGCAGCCAATGGACAGGGCCCTATGGCTACACCTTC
>TRBD1|TRBV7-9|TRBJ2-7|NA
CASSPLTGQGVYEQYF
TGTGCCAGCAGCCCATTAACAGGGCAGGGGGTCTACGAGCAGTACTTC
>NA|TRBV29-1|TRBJ2-5|NA
CSALLPYQETQYF
TGCAGCGCCTTGCTACCCTACCAAGAGACCCAGTACTTC
>NA|TRBV5-1|TRBJ2-1|NA
CASSHDAGHEQFF
TGCGCCAGCAGCCACGATGCGGGACATGAGCAGTTCTTC
>NA|TRBV10-3|TRBJ1-4|NA
CAISNHRTGTNEKLFF
TGTGCCATCAGTAATCACCGTACAGGGACTAATGAAAAACTGTTTTTT
>NA|TRBV27|TRBJ2-7|NA
CASSLTGAHYEQYF
TGTGCCAGCAGTTTGACAGGTGCCCACTACGAGCAGTACTTC
>TRBD1|TRBV5-1|TRBJ1-6|few
CASSLSGGRAINSPLHF
TGCGCCAGCAGCTTGTCAGGGGGACGGGCGATCAATTCACCCCTCCACTTT
>TRBD1|TRBV6-2/TRBV6-3|TRBJ1-5|NA
CASSWSQGAQPQHF
TGTGCCAGCAGTTGGAGCCAGGGGGCCCAGCCCCAGCATTTT
>NA|TRBV14|TRBJ1-2|NA
CASSQDRRDGYTF
TGTGCCAGCAGCCAAGACCGGAGGGATGGCTACACCTTC
>TRBD1|TRBV2|TRBJ2-1|many
CASSLQGAGEQFF
TGTGCCAGCAGTTTACAGGGGGCAGGGGAGCAGTTCTTC
>TRBD1|TRBV6-5|TRBJ1-1|NA
CASSYLQGHEAFF
TGTGCCAGCAGTTACCTACAGGGGCATGAAGCTTTCTTT
>NA|TRBV13|TRBJ2-7|NA
CASSSLSETYEQYF
TGTGCCAGCAGCTCTCTTTCGGAGACCTACGAGCAGTACTTC
>NA|TRBV1|TRBJ1-3|NA
CTSSQPSWAWAIGNTIYF
NA
>NA|TRBV6-5|TRBJ2-1|NA
CASRWAESYNEQFF
TGTGCCAGCAGATGGGCCGAATCCTACAATGAGCAGTTCTTC
>NA|TRBV19|TRBJ1-5|NA
CASSISGYQPQHF
TGTGCCAGTAGTATCTCGGGTTATCAGCCCCAGCATTTT
>NA|TRBV19|TRBJ2-7|once
CASTAAAGHLYEQYF
TGTGCCAGTACTGCAGCCGCGGGGCACCTCTACGAGCAGTACTTC
>TRBD1|TRBV7-6|TRBJ2-7|NA
CASSLLTGQTTYEQYF
TGTGCCAGCAGCTTACTTACGGGACAGACTACTTACGAGCAGTACTTC
>NA|TRBV20-1|TRBJ2-7|NA
CSAPRVYEQYF
TGCAGTGCTCCCAGGGTTTACGAGCAGTACTTC
>NA|TRBV6-5|TRBJ1-2|NA
CASSLDSNYGYTF
TGTGCCAGCAGTTTAGACAGTAACTATGGCTACACCTTC
>NA|TRBV2|TRBJ1-5|NA
CASNPAVGSNQPQHF
TGTGCCAGCAACCCGGCGGTAGGTAGCAATCAGCCCCAGCATTTT
>NA|TRBV21-1|TRBJ2-5|once
CASSKGTGEETQYF
TGTGCCAGCAGCAAAGGTACAGGGGAAGAGACCCAGTACTTC
>NA|TRBV30|TRBJ1-3|NA
CAWSVARTRSGNTIYF
TGTGCCTGGAGTGTTGCTAGGACACGGTCTGGAAACACCATATATTTT
>NA|TRBV14|TRBJ2-1|NA
CASSLGLRINEQFF
TGTGCCAGCAGCCTAGGACTACGGATCAATGAGCAGTTCTTC
>TRBD2|TRBV3-1/TRBV3-2|TRBJ2-5|NA
CASSQEAGGLETQYF
TGTGCCAGCAGCCAAGAAGCGGGGGGGCTTGAGACCCAGTACTTC
>NA|TRBV3-1/TRBV3-2|TRBJ1-2|once
CASSQLGAGGYTF
TGTGCCAGCAGCCAACTGGGCGCGGGTGGCTACACCTTC
>NA|TRBV5-1|TRBJ2-7|NA
CASSLDIPYEQYF
TGCGCCAGCAGCTTGGACATTCCCTACGAGCAGTACTTC
>TRBD1|TRBV10-2|TRBJ2-1|NA
CASSETGQGSPYNEQFF
TGCGCCAGCAGTGAGACCGGACAGGGGAGCCCTTACAATGAGCAGTTCTTC
>TRBD1|TRBV4-1|TRBJ1-3|NA
CASSKLAQGSGNTIYF
TGCGCCAGCAGCAAACTCGCACAGGGGTCTGGAAACACCATATATTTT
>NA|TRBV4-1|TRBJ1-1|NA
CASSQSDMADTEAFF
TGCGCCAGCAGCCAATCCGACATGGCCGACACTGAAGCTTTCTTT
>TRBD2|TRBV11-2|TRBJ2-1|NA
CASSLFAGGRGNEQFF
TGTGCCAGCAGCTTATTTGCGGGGGGCCGGGGTAATGAGCAGTTCTTC
>NA|TRBV9|TRBJ2-3|NA
CASSVVAGSDTQYF
TGTGCCAGCAGCGTAGTGGCAGGTTCAGATACGCAGTATTTT
>NA|TRBV4-1|TRBJ2-3|NA
CASSPLGPTDTQYF
TGCGCCAGCAGCCCCCTTGGGCCGACAGATACGCAGTATTTT